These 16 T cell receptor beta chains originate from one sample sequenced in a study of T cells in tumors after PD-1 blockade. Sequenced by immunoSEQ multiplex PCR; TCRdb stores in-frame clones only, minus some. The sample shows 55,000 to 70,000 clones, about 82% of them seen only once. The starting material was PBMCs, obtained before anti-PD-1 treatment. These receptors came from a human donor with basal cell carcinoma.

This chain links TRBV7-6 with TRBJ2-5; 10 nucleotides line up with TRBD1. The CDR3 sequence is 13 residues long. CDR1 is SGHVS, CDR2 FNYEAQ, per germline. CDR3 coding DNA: TGTGCGATAAAGGGACAGGGGATGGAGACCCAGTACTTC. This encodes CAIKGQGMETQYF.

CDR3 in amino acids: CASSKGSPNTEAFF. The CDR3 DNA reads TGTGCCAGCAGCAAAGGAAGCCCCAACACTGAAGCTTTCTTT. The chain carries TRBV21-1 and TRBJ1-1. TRBV21-1 is a documented pseudogene. CDR3 length equals 14 residues.

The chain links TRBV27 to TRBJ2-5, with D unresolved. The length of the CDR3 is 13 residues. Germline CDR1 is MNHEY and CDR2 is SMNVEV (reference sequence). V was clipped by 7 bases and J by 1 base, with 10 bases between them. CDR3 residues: CASTQRVQETQYF. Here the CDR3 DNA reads TGTGCCAGCACCCAACGAGTCCAAGAGACCCAGTACTTC.

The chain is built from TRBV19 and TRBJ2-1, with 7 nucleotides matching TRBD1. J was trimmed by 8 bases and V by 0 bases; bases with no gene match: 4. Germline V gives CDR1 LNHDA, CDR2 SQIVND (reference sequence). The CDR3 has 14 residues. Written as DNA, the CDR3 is TGTGCCAGTAGTATAGATACAGGGGCCGATGAGCAGTTCTTC. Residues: CASSIDTGADEQFF.

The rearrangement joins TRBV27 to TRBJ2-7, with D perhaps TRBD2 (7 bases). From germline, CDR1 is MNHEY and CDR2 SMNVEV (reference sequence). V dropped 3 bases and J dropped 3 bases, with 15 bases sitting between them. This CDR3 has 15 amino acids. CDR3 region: CASSFEGGGNYEQYF. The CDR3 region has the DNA TGTGCCAGCAGTTTCGAGGGGGGGGGCAACTACGAGCAGTACTTC.

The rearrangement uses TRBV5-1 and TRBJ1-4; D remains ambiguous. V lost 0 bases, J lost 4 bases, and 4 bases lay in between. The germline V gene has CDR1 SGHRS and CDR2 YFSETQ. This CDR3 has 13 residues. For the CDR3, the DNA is TGCGCCAGCAGCTTGGGGGGTAATGAAAAACTGTTTTTT. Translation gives CASSLGGNEKLFF.

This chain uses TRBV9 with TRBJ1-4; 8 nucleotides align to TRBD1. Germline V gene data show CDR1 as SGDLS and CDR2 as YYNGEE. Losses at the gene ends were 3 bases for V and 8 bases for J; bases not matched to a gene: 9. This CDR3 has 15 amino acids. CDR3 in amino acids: CASSATTTGAEKLFF. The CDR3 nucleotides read TGTGCCAGCAGCGCGACGACGACAGGGGCCGAAAAACTGTTTTTT.

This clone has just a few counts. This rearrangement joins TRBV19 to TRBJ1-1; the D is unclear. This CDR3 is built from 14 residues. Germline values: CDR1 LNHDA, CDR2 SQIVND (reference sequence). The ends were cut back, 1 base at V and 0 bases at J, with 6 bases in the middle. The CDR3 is CASSIATVNTEAFF. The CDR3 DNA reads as TGTGCCAGTAGTATAGCCACGGTGAACACTGAAGCTTTCTTT.

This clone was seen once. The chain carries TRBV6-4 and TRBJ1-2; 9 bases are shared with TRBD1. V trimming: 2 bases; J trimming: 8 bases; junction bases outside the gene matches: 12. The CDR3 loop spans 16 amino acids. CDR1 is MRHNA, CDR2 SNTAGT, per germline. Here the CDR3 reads CASSDNDRQGVGGYTF. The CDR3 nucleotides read TGTGCCAGCAGTGACAACGACCGACAGGGGGTCGGGGGCTACACCTTC.

In nucleotides, the CDR3 is TGTGCCGGGGCGGGACGGCCGGACGGGGAGCTGTTTTTT. Protein: CAGAGRPDGELFF. This rearrangement joins TRBV19 to TRBJ2-2; D is possibly TRBD2 (6 bases). V lost 11 bases to trimming and J lost 7 bases, with 17 bases between them. The germline CDR1 and CDR2 sequences are LNHDA and SQIVND (reference sequence). This CDR3 is built from 13 residues. Variable domain in full (rest from reference TRBV19 and TRBJ2-2): DGGITQSPKYLFRKEGQNVTLSCEQNLNHDAMYWYRQDPGQGLRLIYYSQIVNDFQKGDIAEGYSVSREKKESFPLTVTSAQKNPTAFYLCAGAGRPDGELFFGEGSRLTVL.

The CDR3 protein is CASSLEWRGGPNTQYF. In DNA form, the CDR3 reads TGTGCCAGCAGCTTAGAGTGGCGGGGGGGACCAAATACGCAGTATTTT. V is TRBV7-8 and J is TRBJ2-3; TRBD2 matches at 9 bases. This CDR3 is built from 16 residues. Unmatched junction bases numbered 9, after V lost 1 base and J lost 7 bases. Germline V gives CDR1 SGHVS, CDR2 FQNEAQ.

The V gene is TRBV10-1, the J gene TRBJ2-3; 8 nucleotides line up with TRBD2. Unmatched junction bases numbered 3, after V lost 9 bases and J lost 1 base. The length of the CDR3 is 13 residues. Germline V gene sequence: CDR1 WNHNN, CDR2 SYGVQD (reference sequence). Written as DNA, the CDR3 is TGCGCCAGAAGCGGGGGCGGCACAGATACGCAGTATTTT. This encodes CARSGGGTDTQYF.

Written as DNA, the CDR3 is TGTGCCAGCAGCCCAGACAGAGACTACGAGCAGTACTTC. Translating it yields CASSPDRDYEQYF. The gene calls are TRBV6-6 and TRBJ2-7, with D maybe TRBD1 (5 bases). CDR3 length: 13 amino acids. V was cut by 6 bases and J by 3 bases, with 12 bases left in between. Germline V lookup: CDR1 MNHNY, CDR2 SVGAGI (reference sequence).

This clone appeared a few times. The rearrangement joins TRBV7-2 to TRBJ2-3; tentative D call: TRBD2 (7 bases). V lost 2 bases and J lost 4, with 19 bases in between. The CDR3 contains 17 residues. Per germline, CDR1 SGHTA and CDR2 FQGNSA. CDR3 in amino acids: CASSLTGGAGRADTQYF. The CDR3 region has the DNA TGTGCCAGCAGCTTAACGGGGGGCGCGGGTCGCGCAGATACGCAGTATTTT. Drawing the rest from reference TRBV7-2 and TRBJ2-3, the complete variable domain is GAGVSQSPSNKVTEKGKDVELRCDPISGHTALYWYRQSLGQGLEFLIYFQGNSAPDKSGLPSDRFSAERTGGSVSTLTIQRTQQEDSAVYLCASSLTGGAGRADTQYFGPGTRLTVL.

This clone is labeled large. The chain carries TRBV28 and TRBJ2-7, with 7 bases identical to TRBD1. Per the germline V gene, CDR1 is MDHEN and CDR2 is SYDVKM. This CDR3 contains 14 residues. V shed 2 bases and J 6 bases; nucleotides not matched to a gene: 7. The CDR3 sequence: CASSLSTTGTEQYF. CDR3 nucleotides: TGTGCCAGCAGTTTAAGCACGACAGGGACCGAGCAGTACTTC.

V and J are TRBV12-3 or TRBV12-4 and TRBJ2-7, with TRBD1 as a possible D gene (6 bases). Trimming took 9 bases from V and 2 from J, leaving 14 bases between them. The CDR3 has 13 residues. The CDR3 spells CASAGDPPYEQYF. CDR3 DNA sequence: TGTGCCAGTGCAGGGGATCCTCCCTACGAGCAGTACTTC.